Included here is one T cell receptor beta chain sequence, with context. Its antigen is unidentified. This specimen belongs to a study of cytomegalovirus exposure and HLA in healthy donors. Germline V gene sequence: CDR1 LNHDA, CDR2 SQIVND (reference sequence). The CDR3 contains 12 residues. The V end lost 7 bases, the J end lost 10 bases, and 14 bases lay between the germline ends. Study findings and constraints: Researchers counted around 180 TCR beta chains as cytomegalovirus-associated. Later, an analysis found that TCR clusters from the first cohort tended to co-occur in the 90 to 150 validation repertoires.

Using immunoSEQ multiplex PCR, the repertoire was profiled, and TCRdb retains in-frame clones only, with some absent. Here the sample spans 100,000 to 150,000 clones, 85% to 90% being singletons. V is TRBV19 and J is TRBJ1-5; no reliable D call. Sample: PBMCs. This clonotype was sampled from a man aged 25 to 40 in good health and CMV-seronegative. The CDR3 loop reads CASKSLRGPQHF. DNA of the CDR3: TGTGCCAGTAAATCACTTCGGGGACCCCAGCATTTT.